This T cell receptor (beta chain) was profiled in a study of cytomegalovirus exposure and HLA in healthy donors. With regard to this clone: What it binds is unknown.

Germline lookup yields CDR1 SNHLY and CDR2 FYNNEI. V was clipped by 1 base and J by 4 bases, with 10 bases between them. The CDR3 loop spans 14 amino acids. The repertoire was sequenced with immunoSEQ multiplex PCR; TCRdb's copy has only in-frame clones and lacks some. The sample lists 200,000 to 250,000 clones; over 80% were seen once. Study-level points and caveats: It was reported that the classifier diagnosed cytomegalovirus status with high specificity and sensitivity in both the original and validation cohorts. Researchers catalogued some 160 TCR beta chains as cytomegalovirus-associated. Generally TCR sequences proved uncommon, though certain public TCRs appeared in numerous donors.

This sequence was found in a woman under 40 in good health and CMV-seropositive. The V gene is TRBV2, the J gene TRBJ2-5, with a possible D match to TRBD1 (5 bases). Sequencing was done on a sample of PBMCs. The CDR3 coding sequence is TGTGCCAGCAGTGAAGAGGCAGGGATAGAGACCCAGTACTTC. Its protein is CASSEEAGIETQYF.